The source of this T cell receptor (beta chain) is a study of T cell changes during pregnancy in multiple sclerosis. Profiling relied on immunoSEQ multiplex PCR, and the TCRdb table lists in-frame clones only, not all of them. The data show 55,000 to 75,000 clones, with about 92% seen just once and more than 1.1% held by the top ten. This CDR3 comprises 12 residues. Germline loops: CDR1 SGHTA, CDR2 FQGNSA. With 11 bases removed from V and 2 bases from J, the gap between germline ends came to 11 bases. The chain is built from TRBV7-2 and TRBJ2-3; a weak D match, TRBD2 (6 bases). The sample consisted of peripheral blood, taken after pregnancy. The clonotype originates from a female donor with multiple sclerosis, enrolled in a pregnancy study. The CDR3 reads CAGRRLTDTQYF. In DNA form, the CDR3 reads TGTGCCGGGAGGCGGCTCACAGATACGCAGTATTTT.